This TCR beta chain originates from a study of blood T cell repertoires in COVID-19. Study-wide background: The cDNA or gDNA used as material had been derived from T cells, B-cell-depleted T cells, or PBMCs.

The CDR3 covers 15 residues. From germline, CDR1 is MNHEY and CDR2 SMNVEV (reference sequence). V shed 0 bases and J 3 bases; nucleotides not matched to a gene: 5. Per the original methods: Amplifying reference gene primers gave estimates of nucleated cell counts. Method: immunoSEQ multiplex PCR; TCRdb's copy keeps in-frame clones and lacks some. V and J calls and clone size are those listed in that table; D and trimming were worked out from the DNA. The sample has about 180,000 clones; approximately 80% are singletons. Sequencing input: PBMCs or T cells enriched from blood (not recorded which). This TCR was sampled from a man aged 50 or older who had recovered from COVID-19. The rearrangement joins TRBV27 to TRBJ2-7; the match to TRBD2 covers 7 bases. The CDR3 nucleotides are TGTGCCAGCAGTTTATCGGGGGGGAGGCTCTACGAGCAGTACTTC. Protein sequence: CASSLSGGRLYEQYF.